This T cell receptor (beta chain) was sequenced during a study of blood T cell repertoires in COVID-19. About the study: Sources were T cells, B-cell-depleted T cells, or PBMCs; the material itself was cDNA or gDNA.

As handled by the study authors: It was from reference gene primer amplification that nucleated cell counts were estimated. Only in-frame clones appear in the TCRdb table, and some are missing; sequencing was by immunoSEQ multiplex PCR. D and trimming come from the DNA, and the V and J calls and clone size come from that table. The sample records 90,000 or so clones, more than 75% being singletons. Germline lookup yields CDR1 MGHRA and CDR2 YSYEKL. V was shortened by 2 bases and J by 0 bases, with 11 bases between the two germline ends. CDR3 size: 15 residues. The sequencing sample was made of peripheral blood. This chain connects TRBV4-1 to TRBJ2-7; perhaps TRBD1 as D (6 bases). The sequence was collected from a human donor in a cohort sampled during active COVID-19. Here the CDR3 reads CASSQLDSSSYEQYF. The DNA for the CDR3 is TGCGCCAGCAGCCAACTGGACAGTAGCTCCTACGAGCAGTACTTC.